The rows below give T cell receptor beta chains drawn from one sample of a study of T cells after yellow fever vaccination. Each CDR3 protein is one row after TCRdb ran MiXCR on the 5' RACE reads. The sample lists a few hundred thousand distinct CDR3 sequences; approximately 6.8% were seen once. Sequencing used CD4+ T cells sorted from PBMCs, obtained on the day of the yellow fever booster vaccination. The origin of the receptors is a man aged 25 to 45 who received the YFV17D yellow fever vaccine. Both conserved end residues are part of each CDR3. D genes are given only for firm matches. Size is omitted from some rows. Given values are once, few, many or a class for expanded clones.

>TRBJ2-1|-|TRBD2|TRBV5-1
TGCGCCAGCAGCTTGGACCGGGGGGGGGTTCAGTTCTTC
CASSLDRGGVQFF
>TRBJ2-1|-|TRBD2|TRBV6-1
TGTGCCAGCGGGGCTTCGACTAGCGGGAGGTCGGATGAGCAGTTCTTC
CASGASTSGRSDEQFF
>TRBJ2-7|many|TRBD2|TRBV7-2
TGTGCCAGCAGCTTAGGGGGAGGGCCTTCGAACGAGCAGTACTTC
CASSLGGGPSNEQYF
>TRBJ1-4|-|-|TRBV5-1
TGCGCCAGCAGCTTGTCTTTCCAGCCTAATGAAAAACTGTTTTTT
CASSLSFQPNEKLFF
>TRBJ2-7|few|TRBD1|TRBV18
TGTGCCAGCTCACCACCCGGGACAGGGGGCGAGCAGTACTTC
CASSPPGTGGEQYF
>TRBJ2-2|-|TRBD1|TRBV6-2/TRBV6-3
TGTGCCTGCCGGACAGGGATCAGCACCGGGGAGCTGTTTTTT
CACRTGISTGELFF
>TRBJ2-3|many|-|TRBV5-1
TGCGCCAGCAGCTTGTCGTTGGGTGGAGGCACAGATACGCAGTATTTT
CASSLSLGGGTDTQYF
>TRBJ2-7|many|-|TRBV10-3
TGTGCCATCAGTGAGCTGGAGGGGACCTACGAGCAGTACTTC
CAISELEGTYEQYF
>TRBJ1-6|few|-|TRBV28
TGTGCCAGCAGTCCAGAACCCCGGACACAGGGTTGGAATTCACCCCTCCACTTT
CASSPEPRTQGWNSPLHF
>TRBJ2-3|-|-|TRBV7-2
TGTGCCAGCACCCTAGGGGCCGGCGGCACAGATACGCAGTATTTT
CASTLGAGGTDTQYF
>TRBJ2-1|few|-|TRBV27
TGTGCCAGCAGTTATCTTAGCGGTCCGTACAATGAGCAGTTCTTC
CASSYLSGPYNEQFF
>TRBJ2-1|-|TRBD1|TRBV24-1
TGTGCCACCGGGACAGGAGGTGGGGATGAGCAGTTCTTC
CATGTGGGDEQFF
>TRBJ2-7|few|TRBD1|TRBV19
TGTGCCAGTAGTGCGTTCCGGGACAGAGGTGGCTACGAGCAGTACTTC
CASSAFRDRGGYEQYF
>TRBJ2-5|many|-|TRBV7-9
TGTGCCAGCAGCTCCAACCTCGGAATACCGGAGACCCAGTACTTC
CASSSNLGIPETQYF
>TRBJ2-1|-|-|TRBV7-2
TGTGCCAGCAGCCAGTCCTTCGGTGAGCAGTTCTTC
CASSQSFGEQFF
>TRBJ2-7|many|TRBD2|TRBV14
TGTGCCAGCAGCTTGGGACTAGCCTCCTACGAGCAGTACTTC
CASSLGLASYEQYF
>TRBJ2-7|-|TRBD2|TRBV6-2/TRBV6-3
TGTGCCAGCATTCTGACTAGCGGGAGCAGTAGCGAGCAGTACTTC
CASILTSGSSSEQYF
>TRBJ1-1|many|-|TRBV20-1
TGCAGTGCTATTACCGGTCCATACACTGAAGCTTTCTTT
CSAITGPYTEAFF
>TRBJ2-1|-|TRBD2|TRBV11-2
TGTGCCAGCAGCTTAGTAGCGGGAGGCACCTACAATGAGCAGTTCTTC
CASSLVAGGTYNEQFF
>TRBJ2-5|many|-|TRBV4-2
TGTGCCAGCAGCCAAGGTCGACGAGAAGAGACCCAGTACTTC
CASSQGRREETQYF
>TRBJ2-3|-|TRBD2|TRBV5-1
TGCGCCAGCAGCCTAGGGACTAGCGGCTCTAACACAGATACGCAGTATTTT
CASSLGTSGSNTDTQYF
>TRBJ2-5|-|-|TRBV29-1
TGCAGCGGAAGAAATAGCCAAGAGACCCAGTACTTC
CSGRNSQETQYF
>TRBJ2-3|few|-|TRBV6-1
TGTGCCAGCACGCGGCAGATAGATACGCAGTATTTT
CASTRQIDTQYF
>TRBJ2-1|-|TRBD2|TRBV18
TGTGCCAGCTCACCACCCGGAGCGGGGGGGTTAAATGAGCAGTTCTTC
CASSPPGAGGLNEQFF
>TRBJ2-1|-|-|TRBV3-1
TGTGCCAGCAGCCAAGCACAGGGGACTTACAATGAGCAGTTCTTC
CASSQAQGTYNEQFF
>TRBJ1-5|-|-|TRBV6-5
TGTGCCAGCAACGCAGGTCAGACTAATCAGCCCCAGCATTTT
CASNAGQTNQPQHF
>TRBJ1-2|many|-|TRBV20-1
TGCAGTGCTAGGAGGGGGTTGTATGGCTACACCTTC
CSARRGLYGYTF
>TRBJ2-7|-|-|TRBV20-1
TGCAGTGCTATAGACGGCTTGAGCTCCTACGAGCAGTACTTC
CSAIDGLSSYEQYF
>TRBJ2-7|few|TRBD1|TRBV20-1
TGCAGTGCTAGAGATCTGGACAGGGGGGCTAGCGGGTACGAGCAGTACTTC
CSARDLDRGASGYEQYF
>TRBJ1-2|few|TRBD1|TRBV5-1
TGCGCCAGCAGCTCCGGGACAGGGGGACGTGGCTACACCTTC
CASSSGTGGRGYTF
>TRBJ1-3|once|-|TRBV6-1
TGTGCGGTTAAAAAAGGAGGCTCTGGAAACATCATATATTTT
CAVKKGGSGNIIYF
>TRBJ2-2|few|-|TRBV11-2
TGTGCCAGCAGCTTAGTCGGGACGCCCGCGAACACCGGGGAGCTGTTTTTT
CASSLVGTPANTGELFF
>TRBJ2-5|many|-|TRBV6-1
TGTGCCAGCACCCCCAGGGGCTTACAAGAGACCCAGTACTTC
CASTPRGLQETQYF
>TRBJ2-1|few|-|TRBV6-6
TGTGCCAGCAGCCGAGCGGAGGGGCAGTTCTTC
CASSRAEGQFF
>TRBJ2-1|many|TRBD2|TRBV7-9
TGTGCCAGCAGGCCAAGGCCGGGACTAACCTACAATGAGCAGTTCTTC
CASRPRPGLTYNEQFF
>TRBJ2-7|few|-|TRBV12-3/TRBV12-4
TGTGCCAGCAGTTTAGCCCGGGACGAGCAGTACTTC
CASSLARDEQYF
>TRBJ2-7|many|TRBD1|TRBV20-1
TGCAGTGCAGCAGCCGGGACAGTGCCGGGTGAGCAGTACTTC
CSAAAGTVPGEQYF
>TRBJ2-3|-|TRBD1|TRBV20-1
TGCAGTGCTTGGGAGACAGGGGTGACAGATACGCAGTATTTT
CSAWETGVTDTQYF
>TRBJ1-4|few|-|TRBV7-9
TGTGCCAGCAGCTATACCGGGAGTGAAAAACTGTTTTTT
CASSYTGSEKLFF
>TRBJ1-2|many|-|TRBV20-1
TGCAGTGCTAGAGAGGGGGGATCCGGCTACACCTTC
CSAREGGSGYTF
>TRBJ2-2|few|TRBD2|TRBV10-3
TGTGCCATCAGTGAGAGCCCGGGACTAGCGGGATCGGGGACCGGGGAGCTGTTTTTT
CAISESPGLAGSGTGELFF
>TRBJ2-3|many|TRBD2|TRBV7-2
TGTGCCAGCAGCTTAGTGCGGGGGGTCACAGATACGCAGTATTTT
CASSLVRGVTDTQYF
>TRBJ1-3|many|-|TRBV5-1
TGCGCCAGCAGCTTGGGGACAACTGGAAACACCATATATTTT
CASSLGTTGNTIYF
>TRBJ2-1|many|TRBD2|TRBV10-2
TGCGCCAGCCTTAGCGGGAAGGGCAATGAGCAGTTCTTC
CASLSGKGNEQFF
>TRBJ1-5|few|TRBD1|TRBV20-1
TGCAGTGCTATGAACTCCGGGACAGGGGACACTTATAGCAATCAGCCCCAGCATTTT
CSAMNSGTGDTYSNQPQHF
>TRBJ2-1|many|TRBD1|TRBV28
TGTGCCAGCATGGGACAGGGGGGCAGCTCCTACAATGAGCAGTTCTTC
CASMGQGGSSYNEQFF
>TRBJ2-1|-|TRBD1|TRBV7-8
TGTGCCAGCAGCACCCGGACAGGCTATGAGCAGTTCTTC
CASSTRTGYEQFF
>TRBJ1-2|many|TRBD1|TRBV3-1
TGTGCCAGCAGCCGAGGACAGGGGGCTAACTATGGCTACACCTTC
CASSRGQGANYGYTF
>TRBJ2-3|-|-|TRBV20-1
TGCAGTGCAATCCAAGTAGCGATCACAGATACGCAGTATTTT
CSAIQVAITDTQYF
>TRBJ2-2|-|-|TRBV5-1
TGCGCCAGCAGCCCACCCTTCACCGGGGAGCTGTTTTTT
CASSPPFTGELFF
>TRBJ2-7|few|-|TRBV6-1
TGTGCCAGCAGGGGAGGCAACCCTTTGTACGAGCAGTACTTC
CASRGGNPLYEQYF
>TRBJ2-5|many|-|TRBV9
TGTGCCAGCAGTGATATAGGCGCGCAGACCCAGTACTTC
CASSDIGAQTQYF